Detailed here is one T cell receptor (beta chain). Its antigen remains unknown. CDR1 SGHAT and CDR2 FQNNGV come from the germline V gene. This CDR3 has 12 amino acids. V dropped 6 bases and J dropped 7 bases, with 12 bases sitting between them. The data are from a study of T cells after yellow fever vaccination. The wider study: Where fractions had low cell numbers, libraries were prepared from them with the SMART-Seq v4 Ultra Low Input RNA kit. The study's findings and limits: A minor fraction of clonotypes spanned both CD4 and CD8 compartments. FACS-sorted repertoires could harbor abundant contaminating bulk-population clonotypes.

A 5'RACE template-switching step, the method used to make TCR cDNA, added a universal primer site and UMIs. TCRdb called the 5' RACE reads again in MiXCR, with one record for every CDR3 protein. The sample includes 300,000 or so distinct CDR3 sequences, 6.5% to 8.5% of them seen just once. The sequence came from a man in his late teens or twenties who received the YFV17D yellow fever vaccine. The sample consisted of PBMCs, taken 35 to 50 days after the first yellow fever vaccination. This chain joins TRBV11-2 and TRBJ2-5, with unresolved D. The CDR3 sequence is CASSIHTGTQYF. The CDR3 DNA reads TGTGCCAGCAGTATCCATACCGGGACCCAGTACTTC.